Listed below are T cell receptor beta chains from one sample, sequenced in a study of blood T cell repertoires in COVID-19. The method was immunoSEQ multiplex PCR; TCRdb's version includes in-frame clones alone and lacks a portion of them. In the table there are about 100,000 clones, approximately 88% of which are singletons. The sample consisted of peripheral blood. These receptors all stem from a man in his forties or fifties with active or convalescent COVID-19. The CDR3 runs from the conserved cysteine through the conserved F or W. Clone size is given for some rows only: seen once, a few or many times, or a class if the clone is expanded.

TRBJ1-1 TRBV20-1 NA CSADRGGRAFF
TRBJ2-7 TRBV27 NA CASSGVGGEQYF
TRBJ1-3 TRBV6-1 NA CASSEYGFGDSGNTIYF
TRBJ2-1 TRBV18 NA CASSPTGRRNEQFF
TRBJ2-7 TRBV27 NA CASRFRGAYEQYF
TRBJ1-1 TRBV28 NA CASSTNRGDTEAFF
TRBJ2-5 TRBV3-1/TRBV3-2 NA CASSPHGLAGGEETQYF
TRBJ1-5 TRBV7-2 NA CASSNGQLNQPQHF
TRBJ2-1 TRBV5-6 NA CASSLEGLSYNEQFF
TRBJ1-1 TRBV11-2 NA CASSARGGFGTEAFF
TRBJ1-5 TRBV28 NA CASSLSVGNQPQHF
TRBJ2-5 TRBV6-2/TRBV6-3 NA CASSLGADGEAQYF
TRBJ1-1 TRBV6-2/TRBV6-3 NA CASSYSRQGMKDTEAFF
TRBJ1-2 TRBV24-1 NA CATSDWRGPGYTF
TRBJ1-2 TRBV3-1/TRBV3-2 NA CASSQDWRGAPYGYTF
TRBJ2-6 TRBV6-2/TRBV6-3 NA CASSLTTGGLSGANVLTF
TRBJ2-3 TRBV9 NA CASSPIVGTGGDTQYF
TRBJ1-5 TRBV6-1 once CASSEDRRSRNQPQHF
TRBJ2-7 TRBV5-1 once CASSLGEASGGGEQYF
TRBJ1-1 TRBV9 NA CASSVAPTGENTEAFF
TRBJ2-7 TRBV5-1 NA CASSLGAYEQYF
TRBJ1-2 TRBV14 NA CASSAVNYGYTF
TRBJ1-6 TRBV7-9 NA CASSGVSEAVSPLHF
TRBJ2-7 TRBV12-2 NA CASRLTSPGQPAYEQYF
TRBJ2-1 TRBV7-8 NA CASSLGSHSYNEQFF
TRBJ1-3 TRBV11-2 NA CASTTGSGNTIYF
TRBJ1-2 TRBV7-2 NA CASSFRGQNYGYTF
TRBJ2-5 TRBV30 NA CAWSRRREWETQYF
TRBJ1-1 TRBV23-1 NA CASSQTGREAFF
TRBJ1-2 TRBV6-5 once CASSPQGALNGYTF
TRBJ2-5 TRBV3-1/TRBV3-2 NA CASSQGTGETQYF
TRBJ2-1 TRBV3-1/TRBV3-2 NA CASSRTQGTGGNEQFF
TRBJ2-1 TRBV19 NA CASWEQGKGEFF
TRBJ1-3 TRBV5-4 NA CASSSRHLSGNTIYF
TRBJ1-1 TRBV30 NA CAWSSGPGETEAFF
TRBJ2-1 TRBV28 NA CASKPDRESSEQFF
TRBJ2-1 TRBV2 NA CASSDARDEQFF
TRBJ2-7 TRBV24-1 NA CATSDWGTGGPEQYF
TRBJ2-1 TRBV12-1 NA CASSFGERDSTHEQFF
TRBJ1-2 TRBV5-5 NA CASSTETATYGYTF
TRBJ2-1 TRBV15 NA CATSREPRGSSYNEQFF
TRBJ2-7 TRBV5-5 NA CASSYLAGGSYEQYF
TRBJ2-1 TRBV3-1/TRBV3-2 NA CASSHDAGTDIYNEQFF
TRBJ1-1 TRBV5-1 NA CASSLLQGALNTEAFF
TRBJ2-7 TRBV20-1 NA CSARAEHEQYF
TRBJ2-7 TRBV27 few CASSDRVPYEQYF
TRBJ2-1 TRBV5-4 NA CASRPGLAGVNEQFF
TRBJ2-1 TRBV3-1/TRBV3-2 NA CASSQTSEGWFF
TRBJ1-5 TRBV19 NA CASSKDREQPQHF
TRBJ2-1 TRBV7-2 few CASRFGLAGDHQFF
TRBJ2-7 TRBV27 NA CASSSGGAYEQYF
TRBJ2-1 TRBV2 NA CASSPTGTGDWNEQFF
TRBJ2-1 TRBV2 NA CASSPDLAINEQFF
TRBJ2-3 TRBV4-1 NA CASSQSFAGLFTDTQYF
TRBJ2-1 TRBV30 NA CAWSGPGGHWANEQFF